Included here is one T cell receptor beta chain sequence, with context. These data belong to a study of shared clonotypes between healthy human individuals. Some clones are missing from TCRdb's copy, which holds only in-frame ones; the method was immunoSEQ multiplex PCR. The sample yields a few million clones, approximately 94% seen once. V lost 5 bases, J lost 6 bases, and 3 bases stayed unmatched. CDR3 length: 14 residues. The germline V gene encodes CDR1 SGHTA and CDR2 FQGNSA. The chain joins TRBV7-2 to TRBJ2-1; 11 bases line up with TRBD2. The sequenced sample was naive CD4+ T cells sorted from blood. Indicated subset: CD45RA+ positively selected. This TCR was recovered from a man aged 18 to 35 in good health. CDR3 coding DNA: TGTGCCAGCAGCCCTACTAGCGGGAGCAATGAGCAGTTCTTC. The encoded protein is CASSPTSGSNEQFF.